Below are 21 T cell receptor beta chains sequenced from a single sample in a study of control samples from healthy donors and cancer patients. Repertoires were generated with immunoSEQ multiplex PCR, while TCRdb's copy carries only in-frame clones and drops some. The sample comprises 100,000 to 150,000 clones, approximately 89% of which are singletons, and roughly 8% rests with the top ten. What was sequenced was PBMCs. The receptors come from a man in his fifties with head and neck cancer.

The rearrangement joins TRBV10-1 to TRBJ2-2; 11 positions match TRBD2. V lost 3 bases, J lost 1 base, and 4 bases stayed unmatched. CDR3 size: 17 residues. Germline V CDR1 and CDR2: WNHNN, SYGVQD (reference sequence). In DNA, the CDR3 is TGCGCCAGCAGTGAAGACGGGACTAGCGGGAACACCGGGGAGCTGTTTTTT. Encoded protein: CASSEDGTSGNTGELFF.

The count of this clone is one. The chain links TRBV5-1 to TRBJ2-7, with TRBD2 identical over 9 bases. The germline V gene encodes CDR1 SGHRS and CDR2 YFSETQ. Trimming removed 2 bases from V and 0 bases from J; junction bases left unmatched: 3. CDR3 size: 15 residues. The CDR3 DNA follows: TGCGCCAGCAGCTTTAAGCGGGAGGACTCCTACGAGCAGTACTTC. This codes for CASSFKREDSYEQYF.

For this clone: The junction differs from germline at one of its ends, possibly a read error. CDR3: CSVVLPSGGYIEQFF. CDR3 coding DNA: TGCAGCGTTGTGCTTCCCAGCGGGGGCTACATTGAGCAGTTCTTC. The rearrangement uses TRBV29-1 and TRBJ2-1; 8 nucleotides align to TRBD2. This CDR3 has 15 amino acids. CDR1 and CDR2 from the germline V gene are SQVTM and ANQGSEA.

The genes are TRBV5-1 and TRBJ1-1; D unclear. The germline V gene encodes CDR1 SGHRS and CDR2 YFSETQ. V was pared by 0 bases and J by 3 bases, with 21 bases between. The CDR3 consists of 18 residues. The CDR3 sequence is CASSLGASAIILDTEAFF. In nucleotides, the CDR3 is TGCGCCAGCAGCTTGGGGGCCAGCGCCATAATCTTGGACACTGAAGCTTTCTTT.

The chain employs TRBV19 and TRBJ2-7; D unclear. The CDR3 extends over 14 amino acids. Germline V gene lookup returns CDR1 LNHDA and CDR2 SQIVND (reference sequence). V was cut by 6 bases and J by 0 bases, with 12 bases left in between. The CDR3 bases are TGTGCCAGTAGCCAGACGTTGAGCTCCTACGAGCAGTACTTC. As protein: CASSQTLSSYEQYF.

The V call is TRBV6-6, the J call TRBJ2-5; no clear D gene. Trimming pared 6 bases from V and 5 bases from J, leaving 13 bases between. The CDR3 extends over 13 amino acids. Germline-derived CDR1 and CDR2 are MNHNY and SVGAGI (reference sequence). The CDR3 region is CASRGPTWETQYF. The DNA of the CDR3 is TGTGCCAGCAGAGGACCAACTTGGGAGACCCAGTACTTC.

The V and J genes are TRBV29-1 and TRBJ2-7; tentatively, D is TRBD2 (6 bases). The CDR3 has 14 residues. Germline V gene data show CDR1 as SQVTM and CDR2 as ANQGSEA. The germline V and J ends were trimmed by 0 bases and 1 base, with 10 bases remaining between them. In nucleotides, the CDR3 is TGCAGCGTTGAAGATCTGGAGGGTTCCTACGAGCAGTACTTC. This translates into CSVEDLEGSYEQYF.

The chain uses TRBV28 and TRBJ2-7; weak D call: TRBD1 (6 bases). The V end lost 3 bases, the J end lost 3 bases, and 12 bases lay between the germline ends. CDR3 length: 14 residues. Germline V gene data show CDR1 as MDHEN and CDR2 as SYDVKM. The chain's CDR3 is CASSLTGQNYEQYF. CDR3 nucleotides: TGTGCCAGCAGTTTGACGGGACAAAACTACGAGCAGTACTTC.

The chain links TRBV5-8 to TRBJ2-5; 9 nucleotides match TRBD1. This CDR3 region has 17 residues. The V gene end was trimmed by 0 bases and the J gene end by 3 bases; junction bases not matched to a gene: 9. Germline V gene lookup returns CDR1 SGHTS and CDR2 YDEGEE. CDR3 bases: TGTGCCAGCAGCTTGGGGACAGGACAGGGGATAAAAGAGACCCAGTACTTC. Its protein product is CASSLGTGQGIKETQYF.

The rearrangement links TRBV5-1 to TRBJ2-5, with 8 bases lining up with TRBD1. Germline CDR1 and CDR2: SGHRS and YFSETQ. Trimming took 0 bases from V and 2 from J; bases not matched to a gene: 9. The CDR3 runs to 17 residues. The CDR3 sequence: CASSLGAAGGGQETQYF. The CDR3 nucleotides read TGCGCCAGCAGCTTGGGAGCGGCAGGGGGCGGTCAAGAGACCCAGTACTTC.

In its sample, this clone was seen once. V is TRBV5-1 and J is TRBJ1-1, with 8 bases identical to TRBD1. The CDR3 length is 14 residues. CDR1 and CDR2 (germline): SGHRS, YFSETQ. After removal of 3 bases from V and 4 bases from J, the junction contained 5 bases not matched to a gene. The CDR3 DNA sequence: TGCGCCAGCAGCTGGGGGACAGGAGGCACTGAAGCTTTCTTT. The encoded protein is CASSWGTGGTEAFF.

CDR3 nucleotide sequence: TGTGCCAGCAGTGACGGAACAGGGGAATCCATCGAGCAGTACTTC. Its protein product is CASSDGTGESIEQYF. The chain links TRBV2 to TRBJ2-7; TRBD1 agrees at 7 bases. Trimming removed 3 bases from V and 6 bases from J; junction bases left unmatched: 11. Germline loops: CDR1 SNHLY, CDR2 FYNNEI. CDR3 length: 15 amino acids.

The V gene is TRBV5-5, the J gene TRBJ1-3; maybe TRBD1 (5 bases). The CDR3 loop spans 15 amino acids. The germline gives CDR1 SGHKS, CDR2 YYEKEE (reference sequence). V was trimmed by 0 bases and J by 0 bases, leaving 7 bases between them. The CDR3 DNA follows: TGTGCCAGCAGCTTGGAGGGGATCTCTGGAAACACCATATATTTT. As protein: CASSLEGISGNTIYF. The variable domain in full, with the rest retrieved from reference TRBV5-5 and TRBJ1-3, is DAGVTQSPTHLIKTRGQQVTLRCSPISGHKSVSWYQQVLGQGPQFIFQYYEKEERGRGNFPDRFSARQFPNYSSELNVNALLLGDSALYLCASSLEGISGNTIYFGEGSWLTVV.

This clone appeared a single time. The CDR3 is CASSFAAQGGNEQFF. CDR3 bases: TGTGCCAGCAGTTTCGCGGCTCAGGGGGGCAATGAGCAGTTCTTC. V gene TRBV27 combines with J gene TRBJ2-1; D possibly corresponds to TRBD1 (7 bases). CDR3 length equals 15 residues. V was pared by 3 bases and J by 6 bases, with 15 bases between. Looked up from germline, CDR1 is MNHEY and CDR2 is SMNVEV (reference sequence).

A note on this clone: The junction differs from germline at one of its ends, possibly a read error. The chain uses TRBV7-9 and TRBJ2-7; 10 bases agree with TRBD2. Germline values: CDR1 SEHNR, CDR2 FQNEAQ (reference sequence). The CDR3 totals 14 residues. This chain's CDR3 is CASSLAGVPYEQYF. As DNA, the CDR3 is TGTGCCAGCAGCCTAGCGGGGGTCCCCTACGAGCAGTACTTC. Full variable domain (rest looked up from reference TRBV7-9 and TRBJ2-7): DTGVSQNPRHKITKRGQNVTFRCDPISEHNRLYWYRQTLGQGPEFLTYFQNEAQLEKSRLLSDRFSAERPKGSFSTLEIQRTEQGDSAMYLCASSLAGVPYEQYFGPGTRLTVT.

The V and J genes are TRBV19 and TRBJ1-4; D is ambiguous. Germline assignment: CDR1 LNHDA and CDR2 SQIVND (reference sequence). The CDR3 has 12 amino acids. V lost 3 bases, J lost 8 bases, and 7 bases lay in between. Here the CDR3 reads CASSIKGEKLFF. CDR3 nucleotide sequence: TGTGCCAGTAGTATCAAAGGCGAAAAACTGTTTTTT. Combining the CDR3 with reference TRBV19 and TRBJ1-4 gives the whole variable domain DGGITQSPKYLFRKEGQNVTLSCEQNLNHDAMYWYRQDPGQGLRLIYYSQIVNDFQKGDIAEGYSVSREKKESFPLTVTSAQKNPTAFYLCASSIKGEKLFFGSGTQLSVL.

The gene calls are TRBV11-2 and TRBJ2-7; no reliable D call. The CDR3 spans 14 residues. Germline V gene data show CDR1 as SGHAT and CDR2 as FQNNGV. V dropped 5 bases and J dropped 3 bases, with 14 bases sitting between them. The CDR3 sequence: CASSPGSYYYEQYF. The CDR3, as DNA: TGTGCCAGCAGCCCCGGCTCCTACTACTACGAGCAGTACTTC.

This chain links TRBV7-3 with TRBJ2-2, with D perhaps matching TRBD2 (5 bases). V lost 4 bases and J lost 1, with 13 bases in between. The CDR3 totals 16 residues. From germline, CDR1 is SGHTA and CDR2 FQGTGA. The CDR3 loop reads CASSSRPGRNTGELFF. The CDR3, as DNA: TGTGCCAGCAGCTCCCGACCGGGGAGGAACACCGGGGAGCTGTTTTTT.

This chain joins TRBV19 and TRBJ2-3; D remains ambiguous. Deletions cut 2 bases from V and 3 bases from J, with 21 bases between. The germline V gene encodes CDR1 LNHDA and CDR2 SQIVND (reference sequence). The CDR3 runs 18 residues. The CDR3 nucleotides read TGTGCCAGTAGTATACATGCTGGGCTGACGCTTGGGACAGATACGCAGTATTTT. This sequence encodes CASSIHAGLTLGTDTQYF.

The chain couples TRBV19 to TRBJ2-7; D possibly uses TRBD1 or TRBD2 (5 bases each). The germline gives CDR1 LNHDA, CDR2 SQIVND (reference sequence). The V end was cut by 6 bases, the J end by 6 bases, with 21 bases between. The CDR3 has 15 residues. The CDR3 DNA reads as TGTGCCAGTAGCCGGGACCCCTCCGCAGCGATCGAGCAGTACTTC. Residues: CASSRDPSAAIEQYF.

The chain recombines TRBV28 with TRBJ2-7; 8 nucleotides agree with TRBD2. Germline V CDR1 and CDR2: MDHEN, SYDVKM. The CDR3 contains 16 residues. J gave up 3 bases and V 7 bases, and 14 bases lay outside the gene matches. The CDR3 loop reads CASISRPSGRGYEQYF. The CDR3 DNA sequence: TGTGCCAGCATCTCACGGCCGAGCGGGAGAGGCTACGAGCAGTACTTC. The variable domain in full, completed from reference TRBV28 and TRBJ2-7, reads DVKVTQSSRYLVKRTGEKVFLECVQDMDHENMFWYRQDPGLGLRLIYFSYDVKMKEKGDIPEGYSVSREKKERFSLILESASTNQTSMYLCASISRPSGRGYEQYFGPGTRLTVT.